The TCR beta chain described here comes from a study of cytomegalovirus exposure and HLA in healthy donors. Germline values: CDR1 MDHEN, CDR2 SYDVKM. CDR3 length: 11 residues. V was pared by 6 bases and J by 3 bases, with 3 bases between. While unrecorded immune exposures were likely, the donors were nominally healthy when sampled. As for this clone: The antigen remains unidentified.

PCR employed 60 Vbeta and 13 Jbeta primers. Sequencing used immunoSEQ multiplex PCR; TCRdb keeps in-frame clones, though not all of them. Altogether approximately 150,000 clones are present, more than 60% being singletons, with the ten largest covering approximately 13%. Study conclusions and caveats: Overall, roughly 170 TCR beta chains were annotated as cytomegalovirus-associated. Only CMV serostatus was available as immune exposure information. Reported findings show TCR beta sequences accurately forecast HLA-A and HLA-B alleles in most subjects.

This receptor was obtained from a man between 35 and 55 years old in good health and CMV-seropositive. This chain joins TRBV28 and TRBJ1-3, with D unresolved. Sequences were obtained from PBMCs. CDR3 sequence (DNA): TGTGCCAGCAGATATGGAAACACCATATATTTT. Its protein is CASRYGNTIYF.